This TCR beta chain derives from a study of radiotherapy plus CTLA-4 blockade in lung cancer. V was pared by 6 bases and J by 16 bases, with 18 bases between. Germline V gene lookup returns CDR1 SEHNR and CDR2 FQNEAQ (reference sequence). The CDR3 covers 12 residues. This clone showed up many times. The table came from immunoSEQ multiplex PCR; TCRdb's copy has only in-frame clones and leaves some out. The table shows some 73,000 clones, with around 81% occurring only once. This clonotype was sampled from a human donor with non-small cell lung cancer whose response to radiotherapy plus ipilimumab could not be evaluated. Some clones in this sample may be carry-over from other donors' samples. The sequencing used peripheral blood, collected from a patient treated with radiotherapy plus ipilimumab. The rearrangement uses TRBV7-9 and TRBJ1-4; D possibly corresponds to TRBD1 (6 bases). The CDR3 is CASSSGPRGWFF. The CDR3 nucleotides read TGTGCCAGCAGTTCGGGACCCAGGGGTTGGTTTTTT.